The 23 T cell receptor beta chains below come from one sample, sequenced in a study of cytotoxic CD8 clonotypes in ibrutinib-treated CLL (dated by TCRdb to about 2021). The time point tag for this specimen amounts to: approximately 25 months on ibrutinib. Libraries were prepared through the immunoSEQ multiplex PCR assay. In its TCRdb copy, this immuneACCESS table keeps in-frame sequences only and misses some clones. Where compared with another copy, unresolved V genes explain less than half of these, and the others have no known cause. The sample table holds 150,000 to 250,000 clones, of which approximately 72% were seen once. The top ten clonotypes cover 13% of the sample. This specimen consisted of PBMCs, obtained after 24 months of ibrutinib treatment. Receptor source: a human donor with chronic lymphocytic leukemia.

CDR3 amino acids: CASSPGLAGDNEQFF. The DNA of the CDR3 is TGTGCCAGCAGCCCCGGGCTAGCGGGAGACAATGAGCAGTTCTTC. The chain employs TRBV6-5 and TRBJ2-1, with 10 nucleotides matching TRBD2. With V trimmed by 6 bases and J by 5 bases, 7 bases remained unmatched. Germline CDR1 and CDR2: MNHEY and SVGAGI. The CDR3 is made up of 15 amino acids.

A few counts support this clone. The chain couples TRBV23-1 to TRBJ2-6; D ambiguous. TRBV23-1 is noted as an ORF with a role that remains uncertain. Trimming removed 4 bases at V and 4 bases at J, with 8 bases between. The CDR3 has 14 amino acids. The chain's CDR3 is CASSPSPGANVLTF. The DNA for the CDR3 is TGCGCCAGCAGTCCATCTCCGGGGGCCAACGTCCTGACTTTC.

CDR3 in DNA: TGTGCCAGCAGCTCGGGTGGACAGGTCGGCGAGCAGTACTTC. The encoded protein is CASSSGGQVGEQYF. This chain links TRBV11-3 with TRBJ2-7, with 7 bases matching TRBD1. CDR1 SGHNT and CDR2 YENEEA come from the germline V gene. The CDR3 contains 14 residues. With V trimmed by 4 bases and J by 6 bases, 9 bases remained unmatched.

CDR3 nucleotide sequence: TGTGCCAGCAGCTTAATTGGGGACAAAAATTCACCCCTCCACTTT. Its protein product is CASSLIGDKNSPLHF. The chain uses TRBV7-9 and TRBJ1-6, with a possible D match to TRBD1 (6 bases). Trimming took off 2 bases at V and 7 bases at J, with 12 bases between the two ends. This CDR3 comprises 15 residues. Germline V gene lookup returns CDR1 SEHNR and CDR2 FQNEAQ (reference sequence).

This chain links TRBV2 with TRBJ1-2; unclear D gene. Trimming shortened V by 2 bases and J by 1 base, and 17 bases separated the two germline ends. In germline, CDR1 is SNHLY, CDR2 FYNNEI. The CDR3 extends over 17 amino acids. CDR3 loop: CASSELRPGAHNYGYTF. For the CDR3, the DNA is TGTGCCAGCAGTGAATTAAGGCCAGGAGCTCATAACTATGGCTACACCTTC. The entire variable domain, with the rest obtained from reference TRBV2 and TRBJ1-2, is as follows: EPEVTQTPSHQVTQMGQEVILRCVPISNHLYFYWYRQILGQKVEFLVSFYNNEISEKSEIFDDQFSVERPDGSNFTLKIRSTKLEDSAMYFCASSELRPGAHNYGYTFGSGTRLTVV.

This chain links TRBV7-9 with TRBJ2-7, with D possibly matching TRBD1 (5 bases). CDR3 length: 13 residues. Per germline, CDR1 SEHNR and CDR2 FQNEAQ (reference sequence). The V end lost 1 base, the J end lost 4 bases, and 8 bases lay between the germline ends. CDR3 nucleotides: TGTGCCAGCAGCTTAGACAGGACGTACGAGCAGTACTTC. Translating it yields CASSLDRTYEQYF.

J is TRBJ1-1 and V is TRBV5-1; 7 positions agree with TRBD1. CDR1 and CDR2 (germline): SGHRS, YFSETQ. V dropped 5 bases and J dropped 0; count of bases not matched to a gene: 25. CDR3 length: 21 amino acids. The CDR3 loop reads CASSRGPRTGQQPLMNTEAFF. The CDR3 nucleotides read TGCGCCAGCAGTAGGGGGCCGCGTACGGGACAGCAACCCTTGATGAACACTGAAGCTTTCTTT.

This rearrangement joins TRBV5-4 to TRBJ2-5; possible D gene TRBD1, 7 bases. Between the trimmed V and J ends, which lost 4 bases and 5 bases, there was a span of 18 bases. The germline V gene has CDR1 SGHNT and CDR2 YYREEE (reference sequence). CDR3 length: 15 amino acids. CDR3 amino acids: CASSPGQAGWETQYF. The CDR3 coding sequence is TGTGCCAGCAGCCCAGGACAGGCGGGGTGGGAGACCCAGTACTTC.

This rearrangement joins TRBV10-3 to TRBJ2-5, with 7 bases lining up with TRBD2. The CDR3 runs 14 residues. Trimming took 4 bases from V and 7 from J; bases not matched to a gene: 9. CDR1 and CDR2 from the germline V gene are ENHRY and SYGVKD. The CDR3 is CAISGDRGRGTQYF. CDR3 nucleotide sequence: TGTGCCATCAGTGGGGACCGAGGGAGGGGGACCCAGTACTTC.

This clone has a handful of counts. The chain couples TRBV5-1 to TRBJ2-7; 8 positions match TRBD1. Unmatched junction bases numbered 10, after V lost 4 bases and J lost 7 bases. In germline, CDR1 is SGHRS, CDR2 YFSETQ. The CDR3 has 14 residues. The CDR3, as DNA: TGCGCCAGCAGCCCACGGACAGGGACTGGGGAGCAGTACTTC. As protein: CASSPRTGTGEQYF.

The J gene is TRBJ2-2, the V gene TRBV15; D remains unclear. This CDR3 contains 12 residues. V gave up 5 bases and J gave up 3 bases, with 4 bases separating them. Germline CDR1 reads LNHNV; CDR2 reads YYDKDF (reference sequence). CDR3 coding DNA: TGTGCCACCAGCCTTTACACCGGGGAGCTGTTTTTT. As protein: CATSLYTGELFF.

This clone was counted a single time. V usage is TRBV27 and J usage is TRBJ1-2; unclear D gene. The CDR3 totals 12 residues. The V gene lost 8 bases and the J gene lost 8 bases, with 15 bases spanning the gap. Looked up from germline, CDR1 is MNHEY and CDR2 is SMNVEV (reference sequence). CDR3 coding DNA: TGTGCCAGCGGGCCGGGTCCGGGCGGCTACACCTTC. It encodes CASGPGPGGYTF.

CDR3 amino acids: CASSQTGTSGFYEQYF. The CDR3 coding sequence is TGTGCCAGTAGTCAAACCGGGACTAGCGGATTCTACGAGCAGTACTTC. V is TRBV19 and J is TRBJ2-7; 11 bases are a match to TRBD2. The junction had 9 bases not matched to a gene; V was cut back by 5 bases and J by 3 bases. Germline CDR1 reads LNHDA; CDR2 reads SQIVND (reference sequence). The CDR3 is 16 amino acids.

V gene TRBV30 combines with J gene TRBJ2-5, with 10 positions matching TRBD1. The ends lost 3 bases at V and 4 bases at J; junction bases unmatched: 5. The CDR3 is 14 residues long. Germline CDR1 is GTSNPN and CDR2 is SVGIG (reference sequence). The CDR3 DNA reads TGTGCCTGGAGCCGGGGGACAGGGGCAGAGACCCAGTACTTC. Amino acid sequence: CAWSRGTGAETQYF.

This chain uses TRBV7-6 with TRBJ2-1; D not resolved. The ends were cut back, 1 base at V and 15 bases at J, with 10 bases in the middle. This CDR3 region has 11 residues. Germline V CDR1 and CDR2: SGHVS, FNYEAQ. The CDR3 region is CASSLETLRFF. The CDR3 DNA is TGTGCCAGCAGCTTAGAAACGCTGAGGTTCTTC.

This clone was detected only a few times. The chain joins TRBV4-3 to TRBJ2-2; D ambiguous. This CDR3 contains 15 residues. The V and J ends lost 2 bases and 4 bases respectively, with 11 bases between them. Per the germline V gene, CDR1 is LGHNA and CDR2 is YSLEER. The CDR3 is CASSQLAGLTGELFF. CDR3 in DNA: TGCGCCAGCAGCCAATTGGCTGGGCTCACCGGGGAGCTGTTTTTT.

The sample holds one count of this clone. The CDR3 loop reads CASSLLADWSKYTGELFF. The CDR3 DNA reads as TGTGCCAGCAGTTTATTGGCGGACTGGTCGAAATACACCGGGGAGCTGTTTTTT. The rearrangement joins TRBV27 to TRBJ2-2, with a weak D call TRBD2 (5 bases). Trimming cost V 1 base and J 3 bases, with 18 bases left between them. Germline CDR1 is MNHEY and CDR2 is SMNVEV (reference sequence). The CDR3 totals 18 residues.

The chain employs TRBV7-9 and TRBJ2-6; 9 positions agree with TRBD1. The CDR3 is 16 residues long. Germline-derived CDR1 and CDR2 are SEHNR and FQNEAQ (reference sequence). J gave up 0 bases and V 5 bases, and 2 bases lay outside the gene matches. The CDR3 DNA is TGTGCCAGCAGCCAGACAGGGGGCTCTGGGGCCAACGTCCTGACTTTC. It specifies CASSQTGGSGANVLTF.

V and J are TRBV9 and TRBJ2-1; no clear D. The length of the CDR3 is 17 residues. V gave up 3 bases and J gave up 0 bases, with 16 bases separating them. Germline V lookup: CDR1 SGDLS, CDR2 YYNGEE. The CDR3 DNA is TGTGCCAGCAGCGCCCTTATCGTGCACTTCTCCTACAATGAGCAGTTCTTC. This encodes CASSALIVHFSYNEQFF.

The gene calls are TRBV27 and TRBJ1-5, with 7 bases identical to TRBD1. The germline V gene encodes CDR1 MNHEY and CDR2 SMNVEV (reference sequence). The CDR3 totals 18 residues. Germline trimming cut 6 bases from V and 1 base from J; bases unmatched to any gene: 15. The CDR3 sequence: CASRTQIPTGLSNQPQHF. CDR3 DNA sequence: TGTGCCAGCAGGACACAAATACCGACAGGGTTAAGCAATCAGCCCCAGCATTTT.

V usage is TRBV7-2 and J usage is TRBJ2-7, with 8 bases identical to TRBD2. The germline V gene has CDR1 SGHTA and CDR2 FQGNSA. CDR3 size: 14 residues. Trimming at V came to 5 bases and at J to 0 bases, leaving 3 bases not matched to a gene. DNA of the CDR3: TGTGCCAGCAGCCGGGGGGGGAGCTCCTACGAGCAGTACTTC. It translates to CASSRGGSSYEQYF.

V gene TRBV9 combines with J gene TRBJ2-1, with a weak D call TRBD1 (5 bases). This CDR3 has 14 residues. V lost 4 bases, J lost 6 bases, and 14 bases lay in between. CDR1 is SGDLS and CDR2 is YYNGEE in the germline V gene. The CDR3 protein is CASSKQTASNEQFF. DNA of the CDR3: TGTGCCAGCAGCAAACAGACAGCCAGCAATGAGCAGTTCTTC.

The chain joins TRBV7-9 to TRBJ1-1; 7 nucleotides align to TRBD1. The CDR3 has 13 amino acids. The junction had 10 bases not matched to a gene; V was cut back by 5 bases and J by 10 bases. The germline V gene encodes CDR1 SEHNR and CDR2 FQNEAQ (reference sequence). The CDR3 protein is CASSHLTGRGAFF. CDR3 nucleotide sequence: TGTGCCAGCAGCCATCTGACAGGGAGGGGAGCTTTCTTT.